The T cell receptor (beta chain) described here comes from a study of blood T cell repertoires in COVID-19. Study details: Cohort 3 donors counted as recovered after two negative PCRs, clearance, or resolved symptoms. T cells, B-cell-depleted T cells, or PBMCs provided the cDNA or gDNA that served as material.

Participants spanned ages about 18 to 90 years and resided in 20 to 25 US areas. In the source study's methods: It was from reference gene primer amplification that nucleated cell counts were estimated. TCRdb's copy holds only in-frame clones and misses some; the assay was immunoSEQ multiplex PCR. That table is the source of V, J and clone size, and D and trimming were worked out from the DNA. The profile shows 400,000 or so clones, around 87% of them singletons. The V gene end was trimmed by 1 base and the J gene end by 1 base; junction bases not matched to a gene: 5. This CDR3 is built from 16 residues. In germline, CDR1 is SGHAT, CDR2 FQNNGV.

The material sequenced was PBMCs or T cells enriched from blood (not recorded which). The TCR comes from a man aged 35 to 55 in a cohort exposed to, infected with or recovered from COVID-19 (not recorded which). The chain employs TRBV11-2 and TRBJ2-3; 7 bases line up with TRBD2. The CDR3 sequence: CASSLAGTIRTDTQYF. The CDR3 DNA sequence: TGTGCCAGCAGCTTAGCCGGGACTATACGCACAGATACGCAGTATTTT.